A selection of T cell receptor beta chains follows, all from one sample in a study of T-cell memory formation after mild COVID-19. One entry per CDR3 protein, called by TCRdb with MiXCR from the 5' RACE reads. The sample has 350,000 to 500,000 distinct CDR3 sequences, about a quarter seen once. Sequencing was done on a sample of PBMCs or a T cell subset sorted from them (not recorded which). Receptors were obtained from an adult woman who had mild COVID-19 (a few samples of this study predate the infection). Cell type and time point are not known. The CDR3 runs from the conserved cysteine through the conserved F or W. The D gene is left open where the match is weak. A clone size is listed for some rows: how often the clone was seen (once, few, many), or a class if it is expanded.

j_call d_call clone_size v_call cdr3_nt cdr3_aa
TRBJ2-1 . few TRBV7-9 TGTGCCAGCAGCCCCCGAATTGGACGTACAGGGATCAATGAGCAGTTCTTC CASSPRIGRTGINEQFF
TRBJ2-1 . few TRBV15 TGTGCCACCCGAAGAGATCGCCCCTACAATGAGCAGTTCTTC CATRRDRPYNEQFF
TRBJ2-7 . . TRBV30 TGTGCCTGTGGACCCCCGGAGCGCTCCTACGAGCAGTACTTC CACGPPERSYEQYF
TRBJ2-3 . . TRBV20-1 TGCAGTGCTAGAGGCGGATCGACTAACACAGATACGCAGTATTTT CSARGGSTNTDTQYF
TRBJ2-1 TRBD2 few TRBV7-8 TGTGCCAGCAGCTTAGCCAGCGGGGGCTTCTACAATGAGCAGTTCTTC CASSLASGGFYNEQFF
TRBJ2-6 TRBD2 few TRBV7-8 TGTGCCAGCGGTTTAGCGGGGACTTCCTCTGGGGCCAACGTCCTGACTTTC CASGLAGTSSGANVLTF
TRBJ1-1 . few TRBV12-3/TRBV12-4 TGTGCCAGCAGTCATGGACAGCGACATATGAACACTGAAGCTTTCTTT CASSHGQRHMNTEAFF
TRBJ2-5 . few TRBV10-3 TGTGCTTCATCAGGGTTTGTGGAGACCCAGTACTTC CASSGFVETQYF
TRBJ2-3 TRBD1 . TRBV7-9 TGTGCCAGCAGCTACTTACAGGGGGAAGATACGCAGTATTTT CASSYLQGEDTQYF
TRBJ2-1 . few TRBV5-1 TGCGCCAGCAGCCAAGACAGGAACAATGAGCAGTTCTTC CASSQDRNNEQFF
TRBJ2-7 TRBD2 few TRBV18 TGTGCCAGCTCACCAACTAGCGGGACCCCCTCCTACGAGCAGTACTTC CASSPTSGTPSYEQYF
TRBJ2-3 . . TRBV24-1 TGTGCCACCAGTGCGGGGGTACGAGATACGCAGTATTTT CATSAGVRDTQYF
TRBJ2-7 TRBD2 . TRBV9 TGTGCCAGCAGCGTATCTGGGACTAGCGGGGGGAACTACGAGCAGTACTTC CASSVSGTSGGNYEQYF
TRBJ2-2 . . TRBV6-2/TRBV6-3 TGTGCCAGCAGTTACTCCGGGACCCCGGGTGGGGAGCTGTTTTTT CASSYSGTPGGELFF
TRBJ2-5 TRBD2 . TRBV4-3 TGCGCCAGCAGCCCTGGGAGGGCCCAAGAGACCCAGTACTTC CASSPGRAQETQYF
TRBJ2-5 . few TRBV12-3/TRBV12-4 TGTGCCAGCAGTGCGGGTCAGGGGGGGCAAGAGACCCAGTACTTC CASSAGQGGQETQYF
TRBJ2-7 TRBD2 few TRBV6-2/TRBV6-3 TGTGCCAGCAGTGCCCGAACTAGCGGGTTTCCCTACGAGCAGTACTTC CASSARTSGFPYEQYF
TRBJ2-7 . . TRBV4-2 TGTGCCAGCAGCCAACAAGGGGGGGTAGCCTACGAGCAGTACTTC CASSQQGGVAYEQYF
TRBJ2-5 TRBD2 . TRBV6-2/TRBV6-3 TGTGCCAGCAGTTACACAAGTGCCGGGACTAGCGGCCAAGAGACCCAGTACTTC CASSYTSAGTSGQETQYF
TRBJ2-7 TRBD1 . TRBV10-3 TGTGCCATCAGTGAAGGGACAGGGAGTACAGGCTCCTACGAGCAGTACTTC CAISEGTGSTGSYEQYF
TRBJ2-2 . . TRBV25-1 TGTGCCAGCAGTCCCTGGGGGGGGCGAACCGGGGAGCTGTTTTTT CASSPWGGRTGELFF
TRBJ2-2 TRBD2 many TRBV5-1 TGCGCCAGCAGCGCGGGACTAGCGGGGGCCCGAAACACCGGGGAGCTGTTTTTT CASSAGLAGARNTGELFF
TRBJ1-5 . . TRBV2 TGTGCCAGTATGGAGCAGGGCAATCAGCCCCAGCATTTT CASMEQGNQPQHF
TRBJ1-3 . . TRBV7-2 TGTGCCAGCAGCCCTGGGACTCGCTTCTCTGGAAACACCATATATTTT CASSPGTRFSGNTIYF